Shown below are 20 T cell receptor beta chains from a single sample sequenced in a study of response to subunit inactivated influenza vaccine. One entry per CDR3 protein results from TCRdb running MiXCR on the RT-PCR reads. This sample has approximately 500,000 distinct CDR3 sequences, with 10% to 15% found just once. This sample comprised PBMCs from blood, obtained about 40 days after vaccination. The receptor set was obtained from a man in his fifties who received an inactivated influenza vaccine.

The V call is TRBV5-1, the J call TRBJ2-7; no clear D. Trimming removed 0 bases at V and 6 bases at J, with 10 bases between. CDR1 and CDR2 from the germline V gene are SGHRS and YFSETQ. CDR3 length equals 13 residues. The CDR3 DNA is TGCGCCAGCAGCTTGGATCCCACCACCGAGCAGTACTTC. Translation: CASSLDPTTEQYF.

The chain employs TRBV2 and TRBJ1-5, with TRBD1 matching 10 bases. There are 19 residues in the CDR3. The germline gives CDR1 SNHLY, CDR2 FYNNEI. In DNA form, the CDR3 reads TGTACCTTCTGGGGAGGGACAGGGGTAGCCATGGGGGGCAATCAGCCCCAGCATTTT. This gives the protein CTFWGGTGVAMGGNQPQHF.

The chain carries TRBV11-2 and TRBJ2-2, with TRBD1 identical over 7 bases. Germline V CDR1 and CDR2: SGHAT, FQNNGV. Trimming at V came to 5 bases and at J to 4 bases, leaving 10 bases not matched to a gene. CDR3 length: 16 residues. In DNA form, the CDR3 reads TGTGCCAGCAGCGTCCGACAGGGAATGGGCACCGGGGAGCTGTTTTTT. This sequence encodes CASSVRQGMGTGELFF.

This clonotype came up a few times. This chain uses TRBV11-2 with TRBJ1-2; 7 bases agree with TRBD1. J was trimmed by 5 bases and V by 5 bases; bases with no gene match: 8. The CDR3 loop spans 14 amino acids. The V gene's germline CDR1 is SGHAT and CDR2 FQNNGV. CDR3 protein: CASSRSDRTYGYTF. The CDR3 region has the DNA TGTGCCAGCAGCAGGTCGGACAGGACTTATGGCTACACCTTC.

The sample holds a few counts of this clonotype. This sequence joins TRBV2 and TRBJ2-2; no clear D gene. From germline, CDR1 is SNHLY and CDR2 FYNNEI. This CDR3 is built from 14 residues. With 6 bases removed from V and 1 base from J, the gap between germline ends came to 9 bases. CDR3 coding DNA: TGTGCCAGCAGCACCAGGAGGAACACCGGGGAGCTGTTTTTT. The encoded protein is CASSTRRNTGELFF.

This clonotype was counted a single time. The CDR3 loop reads CASSEVPAGRVEQYF. The CDR3 nucleotides read TGTGCCAGCAGTGAAGTCCCTGCCGGGCGGGTCGAGCAGTACTTC. This chain links TRBV25-1 with TRBJ2-7, with D perhaps matching TRBD2 (5 bases). The CDR3 is 15 amino acids. The V gene's germline CDR1 is MGHDK and CDR2 SYGVNS. Trimming shortened V by 2 bases and J by 6 bases, and 17 bases separated the two germline ends.

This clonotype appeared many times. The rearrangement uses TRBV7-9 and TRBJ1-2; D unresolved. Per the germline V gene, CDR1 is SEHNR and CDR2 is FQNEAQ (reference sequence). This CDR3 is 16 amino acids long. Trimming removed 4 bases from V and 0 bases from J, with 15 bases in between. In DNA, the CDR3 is TGTGCCAGCAGCTCTCAATTCTGGGCGGCTAACTATGGCTACACCTTC. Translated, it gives CASSSQFWAANYGYTF.

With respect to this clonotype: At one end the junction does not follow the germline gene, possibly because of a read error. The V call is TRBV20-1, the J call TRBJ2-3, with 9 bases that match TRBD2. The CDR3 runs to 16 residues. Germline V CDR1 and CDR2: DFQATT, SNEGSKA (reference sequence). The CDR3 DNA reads TGCTGTGCTAGAGTTGCGAGCGGGGGGCACACAGATACGCAGTATTTT. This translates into CCARVASGGHTDTQYF.

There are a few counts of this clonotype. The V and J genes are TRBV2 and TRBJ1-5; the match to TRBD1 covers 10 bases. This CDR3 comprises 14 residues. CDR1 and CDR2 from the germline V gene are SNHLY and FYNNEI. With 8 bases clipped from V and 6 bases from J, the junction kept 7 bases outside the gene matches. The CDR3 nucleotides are TGTGCCAGCGATTCAGGACAGGGGGGTCAGCCCCAGCATTTT. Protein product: CASDSGQGGQPQHF.

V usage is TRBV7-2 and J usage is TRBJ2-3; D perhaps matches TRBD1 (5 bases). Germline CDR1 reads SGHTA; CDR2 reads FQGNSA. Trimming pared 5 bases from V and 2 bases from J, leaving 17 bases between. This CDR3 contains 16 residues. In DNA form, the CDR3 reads TGTGCCAGCAGCGAGCAGGGTAACAGCTACACAGATACGCAGTATTTT. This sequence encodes CASSEQGNSYTDTQYF.

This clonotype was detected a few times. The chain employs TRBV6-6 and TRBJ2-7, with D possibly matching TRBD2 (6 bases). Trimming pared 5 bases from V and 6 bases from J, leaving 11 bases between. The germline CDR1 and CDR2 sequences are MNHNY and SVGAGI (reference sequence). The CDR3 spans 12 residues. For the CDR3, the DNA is TGTGCCAGCAGTCCTCACGGGGGCGAGCAGTACTTC. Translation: CASSPHGGEQYF.

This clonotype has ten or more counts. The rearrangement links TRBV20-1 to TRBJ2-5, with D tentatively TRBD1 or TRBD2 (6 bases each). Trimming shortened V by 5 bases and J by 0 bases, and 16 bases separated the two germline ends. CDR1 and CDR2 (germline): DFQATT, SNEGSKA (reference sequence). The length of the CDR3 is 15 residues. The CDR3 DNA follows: TGCAGTGCTGCGAGACTAGGGGGGTACCAAGAGACCCAGTACTTC. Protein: CSAARLGGYQETQYF.

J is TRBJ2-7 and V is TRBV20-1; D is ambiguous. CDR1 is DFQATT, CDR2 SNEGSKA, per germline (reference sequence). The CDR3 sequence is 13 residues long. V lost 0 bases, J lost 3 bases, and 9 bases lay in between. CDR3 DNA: TGCAGTGCTAGAGATCTCGTCATCTACGAGCAGTACTTC. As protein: CSARDLVIYEQYF.

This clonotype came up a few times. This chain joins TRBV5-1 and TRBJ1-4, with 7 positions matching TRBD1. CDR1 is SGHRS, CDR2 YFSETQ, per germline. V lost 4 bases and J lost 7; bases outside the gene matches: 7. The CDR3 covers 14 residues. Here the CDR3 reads CASSENRGGEKLFF. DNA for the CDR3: TGCGCCAGCAGCGAGAACAGGGGCGGTGAAAAACTGTTTTTT.

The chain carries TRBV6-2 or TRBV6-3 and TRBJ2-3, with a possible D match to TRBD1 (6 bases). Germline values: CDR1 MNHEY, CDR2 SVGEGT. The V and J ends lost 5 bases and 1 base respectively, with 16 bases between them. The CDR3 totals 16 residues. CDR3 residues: CASSRAQGHRTDTQYF. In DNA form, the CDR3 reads TGTGCCAGCAGTCGAGCTCAGGGGCACCGCACAGATACGCAGTATTTT.

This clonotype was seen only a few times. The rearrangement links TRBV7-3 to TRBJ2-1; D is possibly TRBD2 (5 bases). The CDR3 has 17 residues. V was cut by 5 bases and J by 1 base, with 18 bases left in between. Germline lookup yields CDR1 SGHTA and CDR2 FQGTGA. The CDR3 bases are TGTGCCAGCAGCGAAGGCCCCCGGGAAGGGTCCTACAATGAGCAGTTCTTC. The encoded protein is CASSEGPREGSYNEQFF.

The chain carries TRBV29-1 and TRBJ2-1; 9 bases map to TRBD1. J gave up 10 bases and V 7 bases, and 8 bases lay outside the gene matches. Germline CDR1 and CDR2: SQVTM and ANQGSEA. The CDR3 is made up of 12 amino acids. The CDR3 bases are TGCAGCGCCACACAGGGGGCGCAGGAGCAGTTCTTC. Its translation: CSATQGAQEQFF.

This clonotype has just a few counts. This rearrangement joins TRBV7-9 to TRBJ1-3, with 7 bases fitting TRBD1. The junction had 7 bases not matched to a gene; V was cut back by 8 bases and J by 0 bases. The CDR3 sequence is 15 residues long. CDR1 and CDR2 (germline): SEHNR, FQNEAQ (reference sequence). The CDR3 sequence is CASASGQISGNTIYF. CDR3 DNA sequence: TGTGCCAGCGCGTCGGGACAGATCTCTGGAAACACCATATATTTT.

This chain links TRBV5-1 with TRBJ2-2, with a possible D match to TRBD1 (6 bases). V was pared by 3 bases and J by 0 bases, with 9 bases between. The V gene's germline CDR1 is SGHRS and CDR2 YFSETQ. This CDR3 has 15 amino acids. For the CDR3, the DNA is TGCGCCAGCAGCTCGAGGACAGCGAACACCGGGGAGCTGTTTTTT. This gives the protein CASSSRTANTGELFF.

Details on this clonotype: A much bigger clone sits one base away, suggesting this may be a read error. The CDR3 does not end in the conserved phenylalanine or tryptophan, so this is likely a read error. The CDR3 nucleotides read TGTGCCAGCAGCACCGGGACGGGAGAGACCCAGTACTCC. Translation gives CASSTGTGETQYS. The chain carries TRBV5-6 and TRBJ2-5; D is tentatively TRBD1 or TRBD2 (5 bases each). V was trimmed by 4 bases and J by 4 bases, leaving 11 bases between them. CDR3 length: 13 residues. CDR1 is SGHDT, CDR2 YYEEEE, per germline.